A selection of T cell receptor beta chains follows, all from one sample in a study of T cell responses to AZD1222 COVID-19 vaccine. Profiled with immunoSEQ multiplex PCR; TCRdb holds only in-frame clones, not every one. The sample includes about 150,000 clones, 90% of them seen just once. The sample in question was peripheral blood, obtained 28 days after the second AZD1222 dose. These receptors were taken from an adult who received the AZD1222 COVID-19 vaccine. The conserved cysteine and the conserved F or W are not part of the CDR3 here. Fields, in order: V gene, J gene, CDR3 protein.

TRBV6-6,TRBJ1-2,ASSYGVKLNYT
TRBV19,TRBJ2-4,ASGVATKNIQY
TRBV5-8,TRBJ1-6,ASSLGGQGSSPLH
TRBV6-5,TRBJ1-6,ASSYGTDNSPLH
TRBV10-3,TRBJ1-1,AIRGTGPNTEAF
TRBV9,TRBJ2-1,ASSVGGTSGRSYNEQF
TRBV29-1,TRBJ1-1,SVAGVGYAEAF
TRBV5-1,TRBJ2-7,ASSRTPGYEQY
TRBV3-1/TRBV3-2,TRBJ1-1,ASSQDRGTEAF
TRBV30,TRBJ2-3,AWNFRGGTDTQY
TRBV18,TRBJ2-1,ASSPGLAGANNEQF
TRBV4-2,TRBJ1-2,ASSQANGDYGYT
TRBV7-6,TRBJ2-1,ASSQGGRTDNEQF
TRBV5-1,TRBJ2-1,ASSQTAGGSYNEQF
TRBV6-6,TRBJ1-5,ASSYSGQGSQPQH
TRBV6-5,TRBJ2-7,ATGARTYEQY
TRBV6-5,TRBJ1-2,ASSLDSGYGYT
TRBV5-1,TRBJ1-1,ASSASGQILGTEAF
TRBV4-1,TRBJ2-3,ASSQQKLAGRSDTQY
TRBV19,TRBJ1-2,ASSIEFRGGYT
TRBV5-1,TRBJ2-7,ASSDWYEQY
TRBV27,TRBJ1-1,ASSSNPGLTEAF
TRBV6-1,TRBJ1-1,ASSDTSRTEAF
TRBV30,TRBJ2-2,AGGERPGTGELF
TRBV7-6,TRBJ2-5,ASSPHPGLGQETQY
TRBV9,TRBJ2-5,ASSVDLSLGLQETQY
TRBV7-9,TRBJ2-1,ASTPDREGYNEQF
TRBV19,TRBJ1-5,ASSILGGRQPQH
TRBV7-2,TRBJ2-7,ASSVTGDRYEQY
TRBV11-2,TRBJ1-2,ASSLEPGNYGYT
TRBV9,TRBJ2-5,ASSVAGGLRETQY
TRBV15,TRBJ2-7,ATSRETGGSYEQY
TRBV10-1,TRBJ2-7,ASSDASSYEQY
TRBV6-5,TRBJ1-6,GSLEGGNSPLH
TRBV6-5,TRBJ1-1,ASTPAGDTGGAF